One and the same sample provided the 8 T cell receptor beta chains below, sequenced in a study of blood T cell repertoires in COVID-19. The repertoire was sequenced with immunoSEQ multiplex PCR; TCRdb's copy has only in-frame clones and lacks some. The sample gives approximately 300,000 clones, around four fifths of which show up once; around 1.2% is in the top ten. The sample consisted of peripheral blood. The receptors here all came from a woman aged 45-60 years with acute or convalescent COVID-19.

This clone was counted between two and nine times. The chain uses TRBV24-1 and TRBJ1-5; possibly TRBD1 for D (6 bases). Germline loops: CDR1 KGHDR, CDR2 SFDVKD. V lost 5 bases to trimming and J lost 1 base, with 11 bases between them. The CDR3 extends over 15 amino acids. CDR3 sequence: CATSAVGGSNQPQHF. In nucleotides, the CDR3 is TGTGCCACCAGTGCCGTAGGGGGAAGCAATCAGCCCCAGCATTTT.

The chain couples TRBV2 to TRBJ2-3, with D tentatively TRBD1 (5 bases). CDR1 and CDR2 (germline): SNHLY, FYNNEI. V was trimmed by 6 bases and J by 4 bases, leaving 8 bases between them. There are 12 residues in the CDR3. The chain's CDR3 is CASRQAADTQYF. The CDR3 DNA follows: TGTGCCAGCAGACAGGCCGCAGATACGCAGTATTTT. The entire variable domain, with the rest obtained from reference TRBV2 and TRBJ2-3, is as follows: EPEVTQTPSHQVTQMGQEVILRCVPISNHLYFYWYRQILGQKVEFLVSFYNNEISEKSEIFDDQFSVERPDGSNFTLKIRSTKLEDSAMYFCASRQAADTQYFGPGTRLTVL.

The chain employs TRBV5-1 and TRBJ2-1; 14 bases are a match to TRBD2. The CDR3 runs to 18 residues. Losses at the gene ends were 4 bases for V and 0 bases for J; bases not matched to a gene: 6. Germline V gives CDR1 SGHRS, CDR2 YFSETQ. The CDR3 spells CASSPGLAGDRSYNEQFF. The CDR3 DNA follows: TGCGCCAGCAGCCCGGGACTAGCGGGAGACCGCTCCTACAATGAGCAGTTCTTC.

Note on this clone: Additional DNA sequences in this sample encode the identical CDR3. The chain combines TRBV2 with TRBJ2-2; tentative D call: TRBD1 (5 bases). Germline-derived CDR1 and CDR2 are SNHLY and FYNNEI. The V end was cut by 6 bases, the J end by 1 base, with 9 bases between. CDR3 length: 14 residues. The CDR3 reads CASSPDRNTGELFF. The CDR3, as DNA: TGTGCCAGCAGCCCCGACAGGAACACCGGGGAGCTGTTTTTT.

The chain is built from TRBV3-1 (or the pseudogene TRBV3-2) and TRBJ2-3, with 8 positions matching TRBD1. This CDR3 spans 14 amino acids. J gave up 6 bases and V 0 bases, and 2 bases lay outside the gene matches. Germline-derived CDR1 and CDR2 are LGHDT and YNNKEL (reference sequence). The CDR3 DNA reads as TGTGCCAGCAGCCAAGACACAGGGGGTGATACGCAGTATTTT. Encoded protein: CASSQDTGGDTQYF.

This clone appeared once. J is TRBJ1-3 and V is TRBV3-1 (or the pseudogene TRBV3-2); perhaps TRBD1 as D (6 bases). This CDR3 has 13 amino acids. The V and J ends lost 3 bases and 12 bases respectively, with 15 bases between them. Germline lookup yields CDR1 LGHDT and CDR2 YNNKEL (reference sequence). CDR3 coding DNA: TGTGCCAGCAGCCAGAGAGGACAGCGCAACATATATTTT. Its translation is CASSQRGQRNIYF.

The J gene is TRBJ2-3, the V gene TRBV11-1; 8 bases map to TRBD2. Unmatched junction bases numbered 7, after V lost 5 bases and J lost 3 bases. Germline V gives CDR1 SGHAT, CDR2 FQDESV (reference sequence). There are 15 residues in the CDR3. As DNA, the CDR3 is TGTGCCAGCAGCCCCCGGGAGGGGGTTACAGATACGCAGTATTTT. It codes for CASSPREGVTDTQYF.

The V call is TRBV4-1, the J call TRBJ2-3; possibly TRBD1 for D (6 bases). Trimming left V 5 bases short and J 0 bases short, with 15 bases between. This CDR3 has 16 residues. Germline CDR1 reads MGHRA; CDR2 reads YSYEKL. The CDR3 loop reads CASSYSPRGSTDTQYF. As DNA, the CDR3 is TGCGCCAGCAGCTACTCACCCAGGGGAAGCACAGATACGCAGTATTTT.